Sequencing of this TCR beta chain was carried out in a study of technical replicates of blood from several donors. The CDR3 spans 16 residues. CDR1 is GTSNPN, CDR2 SVGIG, per germline (reference sequence). Trimming shortened V by 2 bases and J by 3 bases, and 16 bases separated the two germline ends. TCRdb's copy holds only in-frame clones and misses some; the assay was immunoSEQ multiplex PCR. This repertoire shows about 15,000 clones, 87% found once; its top ten account for around 12%. Sequenced material: PBMCs. The clonotype comes from a human donor in good health. V usage is TRBV30 and J usage is TRBJ1-4, with D possibly TRBD1 on 6 matching bases. CDR3: CAWSSTGLVANEKLFF. DNA for the CDR3: TGTGCCTGGAGTTCCACAGGGTTGGTTGCTAATGAAAAACTGTTTTTT.